These 23 T cell receptor beta chains came from one sample sequenced in a study of T cells in narcolepsy. Repertoires were generated with immunoSEQ multiplex PCR, while TCRdb's copy carries only in-frame clones and drops some. The table lists approximately 25,000 clones, roughly nine tenths of them singletons, with 0.95% to 1.2% in the top ten. What was sequenced was CD45RA- memory CD4+ T cells from PBMCs. The receptors come from a human donor with narcolepsy.

CDR3 loop: CASSQPGTGNTEAFF. The CDR3 DNA reads TGTGCCAGCAGCCAACCCGGGACCGGAAACACTGAAGCTTTCTTT. The chain is built from TRBV14 and TRBJ1-1; a possible D gene is TRBD1 (5 bases). Trimming stripped 2 bases from V and 2 bases from J, with 12 bases between. There are 15 residues in the CDR3. CDR1 and CDR2 from the germline V gene are SGHDN and FVKESK.

This clone was seen a few times. The chain carries TRBV5-5 and TRBJ1-5; a weak D match, TRBD1 (5 bases). CDR3 length: 15 amino acids. Trimming pared 3 bases from V and 7 bases from J, leaving 17 bases between. The germline V gene has CDR1 SGHKS and CDR2 YYEKEE (reference sequence). CDR3 nucleotide sequence: TGTGCCAGCAGCTCGACTGCCTGGGGGGGGCAGCCCCAGCATTTT. Translating gives CASSSTAWGGQPQHF. Looking up the rest from reference TRBV5-5 and TRBJ1-5 gives the full variable domain: DAGVTQSPTHLIKTRGQQVTLRCSPISGHKSVSWYQQVLGQGPQFIFQYYEKEERGRGNFPDRFSARQFPNYSSELNVNALLLGDSALYLCASSSTAWGGQPQHFGDGTRLSIL.

This rearrangement joins TRBV11-3 to TRBJ1-6; no clear D. The length of the CDR3 is 14 residues. Trimming removed 3 bases from V and 4 bases from J, with 7 bases in between. CDR1 SGHNT and CDR2 YENEEA come from the germline V gene. The CDR3: CASSFEGYNSPLHF. CDR3 bases: TGTGCCAGCAGCTTTGAAGGTTATAATTCACCCCTCCACTTT.

This sequence joins TRBV6-5 and TRBJ2-5; no definite D call. The CDR3 spans 12 residues. Germline loops: CDR1 MNHEY, CDR2 SVGAGI. Trimming took 7 bases from V and 5 from J, leaving 11 bases between them. The CDR3 loop is CASIGLGETQYF. The CDR3 nucleotides read TGTGCCAGCATCGGTCTGGGGGAGACCCAGTACTTC.

This rearrangement joins TRBV15 to TRBJ2-2; D not certain. The CDR3 runs to 17 residues. V lost 0 bases, J lost 1 base, and 12 bases lay in between. Germline V gene data show CDR1 as LNHNV and CDR2 as YYDKDF (reference sequence). CDR3 sequence reads: CATSRDLGQQNTGELFF. In DNA form, the CDR3 reads TGTGCCACCAGCAGAGATCTCGGGCAGCAGAACACCGGGGAGCTGTTTTTT. Full variable domain (missing parts from reference TRBV15 and TRBJ2-2): DAMVIQNPRYQVTQFGKPVTLSCSQTLNHNVMYWYQQKSSQAPKLLFHYYDKDFNNEADTPDNFQSRRPNTSFCFLDIRSPGLGDTAMYLCATSRDLGQQNTGELFFGEGSRLTVL.

The chain couples TRBV28 to TRBJ1-1, with D uncertain. The length of the CDR3 is 15 residues. Germline values: CDR1 MDHEN, CDR2 SYDVKM. V was trimmed by 6 bases and J by 0 bases, leaving 14 bases between them. DNA for the CDR3: TGTGCCAGCAGGGGAAGGGCGGTCTTGAACACTGAAGCTTTCTTT. This sequence encodes CASRGRAVLNTEAFF.

The chain carries TRBV5-6 and TRBJ2-2; possible D gene TRBD2, 6 bases. Trimming shortened V by 4 bases and J by 1 base, and 17 bases separated the two germline ends. The CDR3 runs 17 residues. CDR1 and CDR2 (germline): SGHDT, YYEEEE. CDR3 in amino acids: CASSLLLADLNTGELFF. In DNA form, the CDR3 reads TGTGCCAGCAGCCTTCTTTTAGCGGACTTGAACACCGGGGAGCTGTTTTTT.

This rearrangement joins TRBV9 to TRBJ2-5; 7 positions agree with TRBD2. Trimming removed 3 bases from V and 5 bases from J; junction bases left unmatched: 7. Looked up from germline, CDR1 is SGDLS and CDR2 is YYNGEE. The CDR3 consists of 14 residues. The CDR3 nucleotides read TGTGCCAGCAGCGCCCCCGGGGGGACCGAGACCCAGTACTTC. Translation gives CASSAPGGTETQYF.

The CDR3 nucleotides are TGCGCCAGCTGCCGAAAGAACGTCGCCGATGAGCAGTTCTTC. This sequence encodes CASCRKNVADEQFF. The chain recombines TRBV5-1 with TRBJ2-1; D gene uncertain. The CDR3 runs 14 residues. Germline V gives CDR1 SGHRS, CDR2 YFSETQ. Deletions cut 7 bases from V and 8 bases from J, with 19 bases between.

V gene TRBV7-6 combines with J gene TRBJ2-6; D ambiguous. Trimming stripped 2 bases from V and 5 bases from J, with 7 bases between. The CDR3 has 14 amino acids. Looked up from germline, CDR1 is SGHVS and CDR2 is FNYEAQ. The CDR3 region is CASSLQEWANVLTF. CDR3 DNA: TGTGCCAGCAGCTTACAGGAGTGGGCCAACGTCCTGACTTTC.

This clone was seen once. The J gene is TRBJ2-3, the V gene TRBV4-1, with a weak D call TRBD2 (7 bases). Germline CDR1 is MGHRA and CDR2 is YSYEKL. The CDR3 length is 16 residues. V shed 2 bases and J shed 0 bases, with 12 bases lying between them. CDR3 protein: CASSQMAGASTDTQYF. The CDR3 DNA follows: TGCGCCAGCAGCCAAATGGCGGGGGCTAGCACAGATACGCAGTATTTT.

The chain employs TRBV2 and TRBJ1-6; D possibly corresponds to TRBD1 (5 bases). The V end lost 8 bases, the J end lost 14 bases, and 16 bases lay between the germline ends. Germline V CDR1 and CDR2: SNHLY, FYNNEI. This CDR3 comprises 12 residues. The CDR3 DNA follows: TGTGCCAGCGATGGGGGACTCACATCCCTCCACTTT. It encodes CASDGGLTSLHF.

The rearrangement uses TRBV7-5 and TRBJ2-5; the table's D call TRBD1 went unverified against the DNA. TRBV7-5 is a known pseudogene. The CDR3 runs to 19 residues. The CDR3 bases are TGTGTCAGAAGCTTAGCGGGGCCCTCAAATCCTCGCACGTCGGAGACCCAGTACTTC. Translation: CVRSLAGPSNPRTSETQYF.

The chain has TRBV19 and TRBJ2-1; the match to TRBD1 covers 8 bases. The CDR3 spans 16 residues. The V gene's germline CDR1 is LNHDA and CDR2 SQIVND (reference sequence). Trimming removed 6 bases from V and 1 base from J; junction bases left unmatched: 8. The CDR3: CASSPFGQGSYNEQFF. The CDR3, as DNA: TGTGCCAGTAGCCCCTTCGGACAGGGTTCCTACAATGAGCAGTTCTTC.

This chain joins TRBV15 and TRBJ2-2, with unresolved D. With 1 base removed from V and 7 bases from J, the gap between germline ends came to 7 bases. Germline lookup yields CDR1 LNHNV and CDR2 YYDKDF (reference sequence). The CDR3 contains 13 residues. The CDR3 loop reads CATSRGRYGELFF. In nucleotides, the CDR3 is TGTGCCACCAGCAGAGGGCGTTACGGGGAGCTGTTTTTT.

This chain joins TRBV6-1 and TRBJ2-2, with 10 bases matching TRBD1. This CDR3 is built from 15 residues. Germline values: CDR1 MNHNS, CDR2 SASEGT. The junction had 4 bases not matched to a gene; V was cut back by 8 bases and J by 1 base. The CDR3 bases are TGTGCCAGCGGACGGGACAGGGGGAACACCGGGGAGCTGTTTTTT. Protein sequence: CASGRDRGNTGELFF.

The chain has TRBV6-1 and TRBJ1-4; TRBD1 might be the D (5 bases). This CDR3 has 15 residues. The V end lost 5 bases, the J end lost 7 bases, and 17 bases lay between the germline ends. Germline lookup yields CDR1 MNHNS and CDR2 SASEGT. The CDR3 region is CASSSNRLNFEKLFF. The CDR3 nucleotides are TGTGCCAGCAGTTCGAACAGGCTAAATTTTGAAAAACTGTTTTTT.

This chain connects TRBV4-1 to TRBJ2-7, with unresolved D. With 1 base removed from V and 1 base from J, the gap between germline ends came to 17 bases. CDR3 length: 17 amino acids. Germline values: CDR1 MGHRA, CDR2 YSYEKL. The DNA for the CDR3 is TGCGCCAGCAGCCAAGGGGGTGTCGGCCCCAGATCCTACGAGCAGTACGTC. As protein: CASSQGGVGPRSYEQYV.

The sample holds one count of this clone. This chain links TRBV5-1 with TRBJ1-4, with D hard to call. Germline-derived CDR1 and CDR2 are SGHRS and YFSETQ. The CDR3 extends over 13 amino acids. Trimming removed 0 bases at V and 3 bases at J, with 3 bases between. The CDR3 here is CASSLAPNEKLFF. Here the CDR3 DNA reads TGCGCCAGCAGCTTGGCCCCTAATGAAAAACTGTTTTTT. The full variable domain, its missing parts supplied by reference TRBV5-1 and TRBJ1-4, is KAGVTQTPRYLIKTRGQQVTLSCSPISGHRSVSWYQQTPGQGLQFLFEYFSETQRNKGNFPGRFSGRQFSNSRSEMNVSTLELGDSALYLCASSLAPNEKLFFGSGTQLSVL.

This chain connects TRBV5-1 to TRBJ2-1; TRBD1 matches at 8 bases. Germline V gene sequence: CDR1 SGHRS, CDR2 YFSETQ. J gave up 10 bases and V 4 bases, and 7 bases lay outside the gene matches. This CDR3 comprises 13 residues. This chain's CDR3 is CASSARQGREQFF. Written as DNA, the CDR3 is TGCGCCAGCAGCGCACGACAGGGGCGAGAGCAGTTCTTC.

V gene TRBV7-9 combines with J gene TRBJ1-3; the D gene is possibly TRBD1 (6 bases). Germline V lookup: CDR1 SEHNR, CDR2 FQNEAQ (reference sequence). This CDR3 spans 14 amino acids. V lost 3 bases and J lost 10, with 16 bases in between. The CDR3 spells CASSLALGQGTIYF. CDR3 in DNA: TGTGCCAGCAGCTTGGCTCTCGGCCAGGGGACCATATATTTT.

The chain is built from TRBV2 and TRBJ2-1, with a possible D match to TRBD2 (6 bases). Germline V lookup: CDR1 SNHLY, CDR2 FYNNEI. Trimming stripped 6 bases from V and 0 bases from J, with 9 bases between. The CDR3 loop spans 14 amino acids. CDR3 nucleotide sequence: TGTGCCAGCAGGGGGGGTAGCTCCTACAATGAGCAGTTCTTC. It codes for CASRGGSSYNEQFF.

The V gene is TRBV21-1, the J gene TRBJ1-2. TRBV21-1 is a pseudogene segment. The CDR3 spans 9 residues. In nucleotides, the CDR3 is TGTGCCAGCAGCTATGGCTACACCTTC. Amino acid sequence: CASSYGYTF.